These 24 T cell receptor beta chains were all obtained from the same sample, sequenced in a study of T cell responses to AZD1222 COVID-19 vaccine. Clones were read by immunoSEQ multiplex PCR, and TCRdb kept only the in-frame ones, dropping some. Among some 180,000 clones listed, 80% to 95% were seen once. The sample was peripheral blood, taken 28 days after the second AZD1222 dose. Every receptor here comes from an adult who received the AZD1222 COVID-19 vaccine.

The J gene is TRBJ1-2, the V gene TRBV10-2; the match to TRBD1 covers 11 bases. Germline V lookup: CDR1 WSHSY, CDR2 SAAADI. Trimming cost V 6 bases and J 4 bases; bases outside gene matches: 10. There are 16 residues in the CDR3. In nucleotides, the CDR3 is TGCGCCAGCAGAGAACCCGGACAGGGGGCTGGCTATGGCTACACCTTC. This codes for CASREPGQGAGYGYTF.

CDR3 sequence: CASSYEAGERVGTDTQYF. For the CDR3, the DNA is TGTGCCAGCAGTTACGAGGCGGGAGAGAGGGTGGGCACAGATACGCAGTATTTT. The chain is built from TRBV6-2 or TRBV6-3 and TRBJ2-3; TRBD2 matches 7 bases. V lost 2 bases and J lost 1; bases outside the gene matches: 12. CDR1 and CDR2 (germline): MNHEY, SVGEGT. This CDR3 spans 18 amino acids.

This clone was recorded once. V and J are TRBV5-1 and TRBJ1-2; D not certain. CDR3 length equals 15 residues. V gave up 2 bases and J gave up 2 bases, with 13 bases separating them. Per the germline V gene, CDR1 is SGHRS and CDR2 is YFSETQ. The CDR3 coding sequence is TGCGCCAGCAGCTTCTCCGATGCAGCGAACTATGGCTACACCTTC. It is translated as CASSFSDAANYGYTF.

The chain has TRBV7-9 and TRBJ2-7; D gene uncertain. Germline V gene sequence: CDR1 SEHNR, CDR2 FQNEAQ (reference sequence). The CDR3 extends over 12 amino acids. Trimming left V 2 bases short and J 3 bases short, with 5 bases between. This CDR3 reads CASSLSSYEQYF. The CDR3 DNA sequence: TGTGCCAGCAGCTTATCCAGCTACGAGCAGTACTTC.

CDR3 DNA sequence: TGTGCCAGCAGTCTCGGGACAGGGCGGCACAGTGAGCAGTTCTTC. Its protein product is CASSLGTGRHSEQFF. The gene calls are TRBV6-5 and TRBJ2-1; 9 bases match TRBD1. V lost 5 bases and J lost 9; bases outside the gene matches: 11. Germline-derived CDR1 and CDR2 are MNHEY and SVGAGI. The CDR3 has 15 residues.

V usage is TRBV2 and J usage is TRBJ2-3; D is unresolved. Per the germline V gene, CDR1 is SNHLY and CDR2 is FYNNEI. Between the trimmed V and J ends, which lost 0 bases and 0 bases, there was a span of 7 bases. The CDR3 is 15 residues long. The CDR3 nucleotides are TGTGCCAGCAGTGAAGCCGTTTCCAGCACAGATACGCAGTATTTT. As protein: CASSEAVSSTDTQYF.

Written as DNA, the CDR3 is TGTGCCAGCAGGATGACTAGCGGGAGAGACACCGGGGAGCTGTTTTTT. Protein sequence: CASRMTSGRDTGELFF. The J gene is TRBJ2-2, the V gene TRBV28, with 12 bases identical to TRBD2. The germline gives CDR1 MDHEN, CDR2 SYDVKM. This CDR3 region has 16 residues. Losses at the gene ends were 6 bases for V and 3 bases for J; bases not matched to a gene: 5. Full variable domain (missing parts from reference TRBV28 and TRBJ2-2): DVKVTQSSRYLVKRTGEKVFLECVQDMDHENMFWYRQDPGLGLRLIYFSYDVKMKEKGDIPEGYSVSREKKERFSLILESASTNQTSMYLCASRMTSGRDTGELFFGEGSRLTVL.

The CDR3 reads CASSPGLAGGVHEQFF. The CDR3 region has the DNA TGTGCCAGCAGCCCCGGACTAGCGGGGGGGGTCCATGAGCAGTTCTTC. The genes are TRBV7-6 and TRBJ2-1; 15 bases agree with TRBD2. This CDR3 is built from 16 residues. Germline V gene lookup returns CDR1 SGHVS and CDR2 FNYEAQ. V lost 5 bases and J lost 8; bases outside the gene matches: 7. Filled out from reference TRBV7-6 and TRBJ2-1, the complete variable domain reads GAGVSQSPRYKVTKRGQDVALRCDPISGHVSLYWYRQALGQGPEFLTYFNYEAQQDKSGLPNDRFSAERPEGSISTLTIQRTEQRDSAMYRCASSPGLAGGVHEQFFGPGTRLTVL.

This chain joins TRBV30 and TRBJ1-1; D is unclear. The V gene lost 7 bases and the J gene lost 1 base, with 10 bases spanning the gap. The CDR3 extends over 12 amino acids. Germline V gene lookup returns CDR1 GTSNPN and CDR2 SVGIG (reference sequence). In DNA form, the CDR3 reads TGTGCCTTGAAAAGGAGGAACACTGAAGCTTTCTTT. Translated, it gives CALKRRNTEAFF.

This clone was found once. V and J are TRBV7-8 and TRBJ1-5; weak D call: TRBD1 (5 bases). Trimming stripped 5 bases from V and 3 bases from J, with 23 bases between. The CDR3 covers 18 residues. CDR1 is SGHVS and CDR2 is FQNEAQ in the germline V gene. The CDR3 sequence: CASSVGATRGRANQPQHF. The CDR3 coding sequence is TGTGCCAGCAGCGTCGGGGCGACTAGGGGAAGAGCCAATCAGCCCCAGCATTTT.

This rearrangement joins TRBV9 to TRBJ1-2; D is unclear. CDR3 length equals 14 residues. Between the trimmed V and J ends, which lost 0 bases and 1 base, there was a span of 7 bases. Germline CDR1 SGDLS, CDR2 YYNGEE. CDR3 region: CASSVGQSNYGYTF. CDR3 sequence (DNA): TGTGCCAGCAGCGTAGGTCAAAGTAACTATGGCTACACCTTC. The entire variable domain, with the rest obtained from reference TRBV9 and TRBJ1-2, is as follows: DSGVTQTPKHLITATGQRVTLRCSPRSGDLSVYWYQQSLDQGLQFLIQYYNGEERAKGNILERFSAQQFPDLHSELNLSSLELGDSALYFCASSVGQSNYGYTFGSGTRLTVV.

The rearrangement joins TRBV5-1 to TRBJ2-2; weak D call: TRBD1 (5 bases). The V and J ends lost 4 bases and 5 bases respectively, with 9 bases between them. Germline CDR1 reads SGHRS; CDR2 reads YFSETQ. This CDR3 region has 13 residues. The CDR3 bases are TGCGCCAGCAGCAGGGGTGGGACCGGGGAGCTGTTTTTT. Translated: CASSRGGTGELFF.

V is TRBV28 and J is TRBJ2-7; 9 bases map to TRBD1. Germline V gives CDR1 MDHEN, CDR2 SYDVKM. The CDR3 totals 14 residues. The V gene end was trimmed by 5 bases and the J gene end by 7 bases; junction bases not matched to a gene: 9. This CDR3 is CASSPGTGTGEQYF. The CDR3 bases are TGTGCCAGCAGTCCGGGGACAGGGACAGGTGAGCAGTACTTC.

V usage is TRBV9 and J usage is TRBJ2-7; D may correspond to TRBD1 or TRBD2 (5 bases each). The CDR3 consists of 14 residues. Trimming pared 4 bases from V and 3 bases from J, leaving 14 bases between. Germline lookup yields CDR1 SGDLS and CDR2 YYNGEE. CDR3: CASSPPGGRYEQYF. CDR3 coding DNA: TGTGCCAGCAGCCCTCCTGGGGGTCGCTACGAGCAGTACTTC. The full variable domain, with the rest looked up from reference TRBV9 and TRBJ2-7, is DSGVTQTPKHLITATGQRVTLRCSPRSGDLSVYWYQQSLDQGLQFLIQYYNGEERAKGNILERFSAQQFPDLHSELNLSSLELGDSALYFCASSPPGGRYEQYFGPGTRLTVT.

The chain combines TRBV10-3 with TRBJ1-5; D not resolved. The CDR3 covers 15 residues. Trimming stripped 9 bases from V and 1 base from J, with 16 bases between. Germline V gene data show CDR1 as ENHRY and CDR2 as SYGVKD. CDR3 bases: TGTGCCATTAGCCGGGGAGGGCAGAGCAATCAGCCCCAGCATTTT. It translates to CAISRGGQSNQPQHF.

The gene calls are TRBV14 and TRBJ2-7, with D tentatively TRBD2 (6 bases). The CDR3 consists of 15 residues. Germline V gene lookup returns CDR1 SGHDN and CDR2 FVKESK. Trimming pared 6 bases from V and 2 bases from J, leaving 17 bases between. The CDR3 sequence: CASRNSGTVPYEQYF. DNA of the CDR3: TGTGCCAGCAGGAACTCCGGGACTGTACCCTACGAGCAGTACTTC.

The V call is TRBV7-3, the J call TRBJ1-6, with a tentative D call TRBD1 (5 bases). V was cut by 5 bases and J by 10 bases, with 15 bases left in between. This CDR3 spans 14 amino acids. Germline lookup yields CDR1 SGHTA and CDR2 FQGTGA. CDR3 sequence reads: CASSEGRASSPLHF. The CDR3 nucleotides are TGTGCCAGCAGCGAAGGCAGGGCCTCATCACCCCTCCACTTT.

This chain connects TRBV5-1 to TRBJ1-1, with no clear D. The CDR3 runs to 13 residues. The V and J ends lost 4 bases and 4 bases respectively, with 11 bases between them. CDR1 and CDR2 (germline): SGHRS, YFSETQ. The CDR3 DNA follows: TGCGCCAGCAGCATAGGGAGGGTCACTGAAGCTTTCTTT. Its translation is CASSIGRVTEAFF.

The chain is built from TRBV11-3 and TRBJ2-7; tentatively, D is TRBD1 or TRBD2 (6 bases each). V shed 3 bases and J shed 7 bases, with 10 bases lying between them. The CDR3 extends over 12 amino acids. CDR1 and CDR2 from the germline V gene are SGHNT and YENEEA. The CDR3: CASSFRGGEQYF. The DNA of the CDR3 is TGTGCCAGCAGCTTTCGAGGGGGGGAGCAGTACTTC.

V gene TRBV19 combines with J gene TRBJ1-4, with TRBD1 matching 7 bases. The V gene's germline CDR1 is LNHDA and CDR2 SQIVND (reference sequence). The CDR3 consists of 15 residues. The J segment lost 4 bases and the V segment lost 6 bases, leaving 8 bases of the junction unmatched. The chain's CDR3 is CASRRSGTVNEKLFF. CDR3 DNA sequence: TGTGCCAGTAGACGATCCGGGACAGTTAATGAAAAACTGTTTTTT.

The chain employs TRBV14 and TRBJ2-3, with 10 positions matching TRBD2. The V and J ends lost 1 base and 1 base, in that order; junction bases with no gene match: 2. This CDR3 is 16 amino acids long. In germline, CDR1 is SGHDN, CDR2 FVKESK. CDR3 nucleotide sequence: TGTGCCAGCAGCCAAGTTGGGACTAGCGGCACAGATACGCAGTATTTT. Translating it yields CASSQVGTSGTDTQYF.

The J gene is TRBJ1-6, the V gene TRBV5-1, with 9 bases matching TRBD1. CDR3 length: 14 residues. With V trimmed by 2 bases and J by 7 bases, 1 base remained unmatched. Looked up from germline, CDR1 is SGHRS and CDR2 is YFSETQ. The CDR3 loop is CASSLQGANSPLHF. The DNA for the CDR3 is TGCGCCAGCAGCTTACAGGGGGCCAATTCACCCCTCCACTTT.

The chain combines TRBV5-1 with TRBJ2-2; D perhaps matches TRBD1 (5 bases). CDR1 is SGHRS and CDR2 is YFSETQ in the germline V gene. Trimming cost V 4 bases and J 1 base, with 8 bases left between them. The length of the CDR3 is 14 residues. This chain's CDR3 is CASSGQGNTGELFF. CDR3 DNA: TGCGCCAGCAGCGGTCAGGGGAACACCGGGGAGCTGTTTTTT.

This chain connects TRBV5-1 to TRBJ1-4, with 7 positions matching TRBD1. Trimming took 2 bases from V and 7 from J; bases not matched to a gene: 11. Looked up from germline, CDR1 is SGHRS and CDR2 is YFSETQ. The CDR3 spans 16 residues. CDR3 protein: CASSFNAQGFSEKLFF. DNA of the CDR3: TGCGCCAGCAGCTTTAACGCACAGGGGTTCAGTGAAAAACTGTTTTTT.